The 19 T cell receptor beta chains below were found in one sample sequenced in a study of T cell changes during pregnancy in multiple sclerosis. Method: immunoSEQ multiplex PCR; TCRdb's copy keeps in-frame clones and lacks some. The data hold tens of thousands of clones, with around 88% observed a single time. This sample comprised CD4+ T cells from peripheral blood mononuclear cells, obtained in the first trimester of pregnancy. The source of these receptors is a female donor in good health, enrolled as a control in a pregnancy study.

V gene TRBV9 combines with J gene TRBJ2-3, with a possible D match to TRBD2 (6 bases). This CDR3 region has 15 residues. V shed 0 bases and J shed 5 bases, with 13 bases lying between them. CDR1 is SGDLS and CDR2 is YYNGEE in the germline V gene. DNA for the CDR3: TGTGCCAGCAGCGTAGCAATAACTAGCCAAGATACGCAGTATTTT. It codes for CASSVAITSQDTQYF.

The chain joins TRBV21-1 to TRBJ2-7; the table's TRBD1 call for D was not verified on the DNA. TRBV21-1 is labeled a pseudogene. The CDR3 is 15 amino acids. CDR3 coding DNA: TGTGCCAGCAGCAAGCGGTCCCGGGACAGCTACGAGCAGTACTTC. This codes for CASSKRSRDSYEQYF.

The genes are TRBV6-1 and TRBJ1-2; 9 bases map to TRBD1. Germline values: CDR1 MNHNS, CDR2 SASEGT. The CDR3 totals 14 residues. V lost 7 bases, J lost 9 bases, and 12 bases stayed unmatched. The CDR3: CASTMWGQGVSYTF. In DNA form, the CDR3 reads TGTGCCAGCACTATGTGGGGACAGGGTGTTAGCTACACCTTC.

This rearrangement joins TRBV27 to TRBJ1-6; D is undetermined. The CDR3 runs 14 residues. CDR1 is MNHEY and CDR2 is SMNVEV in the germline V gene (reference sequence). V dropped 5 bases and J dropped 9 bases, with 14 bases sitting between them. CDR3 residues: CASSPPVVGSPLHF. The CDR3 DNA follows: TGTGCCAGCAGTCCGCCGGTGGTCGGTTCACCCCTCCACTTT.

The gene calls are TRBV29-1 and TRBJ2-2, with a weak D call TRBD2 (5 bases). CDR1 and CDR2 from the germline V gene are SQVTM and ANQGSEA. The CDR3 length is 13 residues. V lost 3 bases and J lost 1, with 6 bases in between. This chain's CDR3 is CSVDGKNTGELFF. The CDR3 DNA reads TGCAGCGTTGACGGGAAGAACACCGGGGAGCTGTTTTTT.

The CDR3 sequence is CASSRSQGRNTEAFF. In DNA form, the CDR3 reads TGCGCCAGCAGCAGATCACAGGGAAGGAACACTGAAGCTTTCTTT. The V and J genes are TRBV5-1 and TRBJ1-1; D is possibly TRBD1 (6 bases). CDR1 and CDR2 (germline): SGHRS, YFSETQ. Trimming took off 4 bases at V and 1 base at J, with 14 bases between the two ends. The CDR3 has 15 residues.

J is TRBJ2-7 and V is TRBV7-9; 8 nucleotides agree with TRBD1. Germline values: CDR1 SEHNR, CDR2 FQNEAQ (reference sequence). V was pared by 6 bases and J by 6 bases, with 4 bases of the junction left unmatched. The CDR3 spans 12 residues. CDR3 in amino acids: CASRQGGGEQYF. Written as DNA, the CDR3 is TGTGCCAGCAGACAGGGGGGAGGCGAGCAGTACTTC.

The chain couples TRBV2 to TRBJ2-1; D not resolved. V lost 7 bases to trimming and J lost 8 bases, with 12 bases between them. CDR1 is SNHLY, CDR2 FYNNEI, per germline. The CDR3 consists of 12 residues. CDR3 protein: CASKLSLYEQFF. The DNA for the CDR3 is TGTGCCAGCAAGCTAAGTCTCTATGAGCAGTTCTTC. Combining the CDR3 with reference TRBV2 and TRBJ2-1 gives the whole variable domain EPEVTQTPSHQVTQMGQEVILRCVPISNHLYFYWYRQILGQKVEFLVSFYNNEISEKSEIFDDQFSVERPDGSNFTLKIRSTKLEDSAMYFCASKLSLYEQFFGPGTRLTVL.

The CDR3: CASSSPDRYNEQFF. CDR3 nucleotides: TGTGCCAGCAGCTCCCCCGACAGATACAATGAGCAGTTCTTC. This rearrangement joins TRBV7-2 to TRBJ2-1; tentative D call: TRBD1 (5 bases). This CDR3 has 14 residues. Germline values: CDR1 SGHTA, CDR2 FQGNSA. Trimming stripped 4 bases from V and 4 bases from J, with 11 bases between.

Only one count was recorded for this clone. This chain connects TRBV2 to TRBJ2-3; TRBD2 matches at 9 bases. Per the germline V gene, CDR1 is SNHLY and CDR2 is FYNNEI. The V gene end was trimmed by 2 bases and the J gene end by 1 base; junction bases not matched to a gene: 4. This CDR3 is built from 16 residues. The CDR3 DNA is TGTGCCAGCAGTGAACTCTCTAGCGGGGGCACAGATACGCAGTATTTT. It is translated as CASSELSSGGTDTQYF. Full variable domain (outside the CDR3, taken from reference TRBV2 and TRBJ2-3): EPEVTQTPSHQVTQMGQEVILRCVPISNHLYFYWYRQILGQKVEFLVSFYNNEISEKSEIFDDQFSVERPDGSNFTLKIRSTKLEDSAMYFCASSELSSGGTDTQYFGPGTRLTVL.

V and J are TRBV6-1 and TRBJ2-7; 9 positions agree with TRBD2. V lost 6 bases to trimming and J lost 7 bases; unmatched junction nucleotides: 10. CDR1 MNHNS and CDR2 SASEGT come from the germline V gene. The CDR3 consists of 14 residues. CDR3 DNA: TGTGCCAGCAGACAGGGCAGCGGGGGGTGGGAGCAGTACTTC. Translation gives CASRQGSGGWEQYF.

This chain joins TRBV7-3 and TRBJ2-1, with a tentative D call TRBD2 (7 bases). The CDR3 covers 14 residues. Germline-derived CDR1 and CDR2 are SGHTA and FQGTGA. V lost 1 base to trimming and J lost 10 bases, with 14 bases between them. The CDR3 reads CASSLIGGGREQFF. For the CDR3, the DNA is TGTGCCAGCAGCTTAATTGGCGGGGGCAGGGAGCAGTTCTTC.

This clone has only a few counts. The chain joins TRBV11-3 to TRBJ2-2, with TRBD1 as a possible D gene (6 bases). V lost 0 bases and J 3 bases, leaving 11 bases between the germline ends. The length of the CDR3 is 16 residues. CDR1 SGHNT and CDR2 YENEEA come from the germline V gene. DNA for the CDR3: TGTGCCAGCAGCTTAGATTTCAGGGGTGACACCGGGGAGCTGTTTTTT. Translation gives CASSLDFRGDTGELFF.

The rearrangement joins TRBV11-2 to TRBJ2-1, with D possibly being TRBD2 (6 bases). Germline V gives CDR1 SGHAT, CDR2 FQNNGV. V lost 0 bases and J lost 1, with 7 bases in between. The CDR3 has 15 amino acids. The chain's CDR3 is CASSLDRGSYNEQFF. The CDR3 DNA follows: TGTGCCAGCAGCTTAGATCGGGGGTCCTACAATGAGCAGTTCTTC.

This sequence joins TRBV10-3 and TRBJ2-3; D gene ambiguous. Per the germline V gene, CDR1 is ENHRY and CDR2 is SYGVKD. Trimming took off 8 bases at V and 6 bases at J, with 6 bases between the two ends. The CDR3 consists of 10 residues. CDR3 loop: CAIGSDTQYF. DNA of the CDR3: TGTGCCATCGGTAGTGATACGCAGTATTTT.

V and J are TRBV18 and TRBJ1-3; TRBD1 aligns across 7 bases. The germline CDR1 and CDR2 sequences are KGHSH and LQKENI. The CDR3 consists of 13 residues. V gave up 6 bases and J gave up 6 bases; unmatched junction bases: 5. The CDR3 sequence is CASSDGQANTIYF. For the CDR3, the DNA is TGTGCCAGCTCGGATGGACAGGCAAACACCATATATTTT.

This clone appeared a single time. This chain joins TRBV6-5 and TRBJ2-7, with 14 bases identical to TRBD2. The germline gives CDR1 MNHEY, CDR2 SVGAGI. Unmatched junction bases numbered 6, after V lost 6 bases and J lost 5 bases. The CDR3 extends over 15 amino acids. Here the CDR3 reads CASSRLAGGPHEQYF. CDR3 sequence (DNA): TGTGCCAGCAGCAGACTAGCGGGAGGGCCCCACGAGCAGTACTTC.

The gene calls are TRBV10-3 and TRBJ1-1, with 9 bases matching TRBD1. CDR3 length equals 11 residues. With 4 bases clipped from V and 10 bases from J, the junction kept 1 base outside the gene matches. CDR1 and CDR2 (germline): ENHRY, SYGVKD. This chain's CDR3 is CAISGGQGAFF. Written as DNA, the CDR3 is TGTGCCATCAGTGGGGGACAGGGAGCTTTCTTT.

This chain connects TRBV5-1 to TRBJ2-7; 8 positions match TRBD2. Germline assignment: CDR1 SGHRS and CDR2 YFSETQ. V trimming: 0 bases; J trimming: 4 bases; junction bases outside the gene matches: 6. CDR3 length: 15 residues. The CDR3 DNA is TGCGCCAGCAGCTTGGTGGGCTCTAGCGGGTACGAGCAGTACTTC. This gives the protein CASSLVGSSGYEQYF.